The clone carrying this T cell receptor beta chain was found a few times. These data belong to a study of identical twins. The V end lost 6 bases, the J end lost 6 bases, and 18 bases lay between the germline ends. This CDR3 has 15 residues. Unique molecular identifiers were present on the cDNA, which also gained a universal primer site by template switching. TCRdb reprocessed the 5' RACE reads via MiXCR and lists one record per CDR3 protein. The sample holds roughly 1,500,000 distinct CDR3 sequences, less than 40% seen once. Sequencing was carried out using cord blood. The sequence derives from a newborn girl in good health. This chain connects TRBV12-3 or TRBV12-4 to TRBJ1-5; perhaps TRBD1 as D (6 bases). The CDR3 sequence is CASRPGESWGQPQHF. CDR3 sequence (DNA): TGTGCCAGCAGACCAGGGGAGTCGTGGGGTCAGCCCCAGCATTTT.